This TCR beta chain was retrieved from a study of cytomegalovirus exposure and HLA in healthy donors. This clone was recorded only once. The study ran its PCR with 60 Vbeta and 13 Jbeta primers. Here immunoSEQ multiplex PCR was the method, and the copy in TCRdb shows in-frame clones only, minus some. The table has fewer than 85,000 clones, 78% seen once. From germline, CDR1 is SGHRS and CDR2 YFSETQ. V shed 0 bases, J shed 7 bases, and the junction held 9 bases outside the gene matches. The CDR3 is 17 amino acids. Sample: PBMCs. The TCR sequence derives from a man aged 18-30 years in good health and CMV-seropositive. The V gene is TRBV5-1, the J gene TRBJ2-2; the match to TRBD2 covers 10 bases. The chain's CDR3 is CASSLGAGGPSSGELFF. The CDR3 DNA reads TGCGCCAGCAGCTTGGGAGCGGGAGGGCCCTCGAGCGGGGAGCTGTTTTTT.